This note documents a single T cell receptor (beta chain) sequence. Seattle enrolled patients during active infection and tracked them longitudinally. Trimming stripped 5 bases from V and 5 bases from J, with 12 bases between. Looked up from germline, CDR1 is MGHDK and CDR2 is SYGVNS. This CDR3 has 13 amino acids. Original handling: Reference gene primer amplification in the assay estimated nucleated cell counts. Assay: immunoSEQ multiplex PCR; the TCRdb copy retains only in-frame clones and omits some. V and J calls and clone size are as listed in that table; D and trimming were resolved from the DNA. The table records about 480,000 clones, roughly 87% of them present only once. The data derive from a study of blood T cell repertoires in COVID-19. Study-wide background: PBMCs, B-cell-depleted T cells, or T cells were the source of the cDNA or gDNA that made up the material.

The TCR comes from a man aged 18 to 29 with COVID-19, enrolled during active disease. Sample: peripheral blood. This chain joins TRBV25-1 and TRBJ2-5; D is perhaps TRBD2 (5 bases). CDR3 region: CASSSGRGETQYF. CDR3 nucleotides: TGTGCCAGCAGTTCAGGCCGAGGGGAGACCCAGTACTTC.